This TCR beta chain emerged from a study of control samples from healthy donors and cancer patients. The CDR3 totals 11 residues. Per germline, CDR1 SGHVS and CDR2 FQNEAQ. V dropped 5 bases and J dropped 4 bases, with 3 bases sitting between them. The repertoire was sequenced with immunoSEQ multiplex PCR; TCRdb's copy has only in-frame clones and lacks some. The sample comprises roughly 30,000 clones, 70% to 90% of which are singletons, and around 3.6% rests with the top ten. Material for sequencing was formalin-fixed, paraffin-embedded tissue. The origin of this receptor is a female donor with melanoma. The rearrangement links TRBV7-8 to TRBJ1-3; D is unclear. CDR3 nucleotide sequence: TGTGCCAGCAGCCGCGGAAACACCATATATTTT. It codes for CASSRGNTIYF.